Each of the 6 T cell receptor beta chains below was sequenced from the same sample in a study of blood T cell repertoires in COVID-19. The protocol was immunoSEQ multiplex PCR, while the TCRdb copy is restricted to in-frame clones and leaves out a portion. The table has over 130,000 clones, roughly 73% seen once; the top ten hold roughly 8.9%. The sequencing sample was made of peripheral blood. The receptors shown here come from a woman in her fifties or sixties with active or convalescent COVID-19.

This chain connects TRBV28 to TRBJ1-1; weak D call: TRBD1 (5 bases). This CDR3 region has 15 residues. CDR1 and CDR2 (germline): MDHEN, SYDVKM. Trimming removed 2 bases from V and 1 base from J, with 11 bases in between. The CDR3 sequence is CASSLGGVGNTEAFF. The CDR3 DNA follows: TGTGCCAGCAGTTTAGGGGGGGTAGGGAACACTGAAGCTTTCTTT.

In this sample, this clone turned up a few times. This chain links TRBV14 with TRBJ1-4; D might be TRBD1 (5 bases). Germline V gene data show CDR1 as SGHDN and CDR2 as FVKESK. V dropped 4 bases and J dropped 6 bases, with 15 bases sitting between them. The CDR3 is 15 residues long. The chain's CDR3 is CASSPGHQGYEKLFF. CDR3 nucleotide sequence: TGTGCCAGCAGCCCCGGCCATCAGGGATATGAAAAACTGTTTTTT.

The sample holds a few counts of this clone. The chain couples TRBV9 to TRBJ2-7; possibly TRBD1 for D (5 bases). Germline CDR1 and CDR2: SGDLS and YYNGEE. The CDR3 length is 14 residues. Trimming stripped 3 bases from V and 3 bases from J, with 13 bases between. This CDR3 reads CASSAQTASYEQYF. CDR3 bases: TGTGCCAGCAGCGCACAGACAGCTAGCTACGAGCAGTACTTC.

This clone was seen a few times. The J gene is TRBJ2-3, the V gene TRBV3-1 (or the pseudogene TRBV3-2); no definite D call. The germline V gene encodes CDR1 LGHDT and CDR2 YNNKEL (reference sequence). The CDR3 has 13 amino acids. V was cut by 4 bases and J by 4 bases, with 9 bases left in between. The chain's CDR3 is CASSPRVADTQYF. The DNA of the CDR3 is TGTGCCAGCAGCCCCCGGGTCGCAGATACGCAGTATTTT.

This chain connects TRBV29-1 to TRBJ2-7; TRBD2 matches at 11 bases. V shed 3 bases and J 7 bases; nucleotides not matched to a gene: 8. The CDR3 runs 14 residues. Germline CDR1 reads SQVTM; CDR2 reads ANQGSEA. Written as DNA, the CDR3 is TGCAGCGTTGATGTAGCGGGAGGGCCCGGGGAGCAGTACTTC. Translation: CSVDVAGGPGEQYF.

This clone was picked up a small number of times. The chain is built from TRBV5-6 and TRBJ1-3, with D perhaps matching TRBD1 (5 bases). This CDR3 spans 16 amino acids. V lost 5 bases to trimming and J lost 2 bases, with 17 bases between them. Germline V gives CDR1 SGHDT, CDR2 YYEEEE. CDR3 DNA sequence: TGTGCCAGCAGACTACGGGGGAACGGACCTGGAAACACCATATATTTT. Protein: CASRLRGNGPGNTIYF.